These 12 T cell receptor beta chains were sequenced from one sample in a study of T cells in Graves' hyperthyroidism and ophthalmopathy (dated 2019 in TCRdb). Library prep was done by multiplex PCR. The reads were generated on an Illumina HiSeq 2000. TCR beta CDR3 regions were amplified from RNA transcripts. A first-round RT-PCR of the TCR CDR3 used the HTBI primer set with the Qiagen OneStep RT-PCR kit. TCRdb took the public reads, trimmed them with fastp at Q25, ran MiXCR for clone calling and kept in-frame beta chains. All rows with the same CDR3 protein become a single entry with the most common DNA and genes. Present in this sample are some 570,000 distinct CDR3 sequences, roughly 17% of which were seen just once. The ten largest clonotypes hold approximately 18% of the sample. Source material: blood. All receptors derive from a woman aged 18-30 years with Graves' ophthalmopathy.

V is TRBV4-1 and J is TRBJ1-2; D perhaps matches TRBD1 (5 bases). With 1 base removed from V and 3 bases from J, the gap between germline ends came to 9 bases. The length of the CDR3 is 14 residues. Germline V gene data show CDR1 as MGHRA and CDR2 as YSYEKL. The DNA of the CDR3 is TGCGCCAGCAGCCAAGTCCGGGGGGACTATGGCTACACCTTC. It yields the protein CASSQVRGDYGYTF.

CDR3: CAAGVGANSYNEQFF. In DNA, the CDR3 is TGTGCCGCTGGGGTGGGGGCCAACTCCTACAATGAGCAGTTCTTC. This chain connects TRBV7-9 to TRBJ2-1; D may be TRBD1 (6 bases). V was clipped by 11 bases and J by 0 bases, with 17 bases between them. The CDR3 loop spans 15 amino acids. The V gene's germline CDR1 is SEHNR and CDR2 FQNEAQ (reference sequence).

As concerns this clonotype: This may be a read error, as it is one base from a much larger clone. The chain combines TRBV19 with TRBJ2-1; 9 nucleotides match TRBD1. Germline V gene lookup returns CDR1 LNHDA and CDR2 SQIVND (reference sequence). This CDR3 has 16 residues. The CDR3 here is CASSTTGTGLRYEQSF. The CDR3 nucleotides are TGTGCCAGTAGCACTACCGGGACAGGGTTGAGGTATGAGCAGTCCTTC.

This chain links TRBV5-1 with TRBJ2-1; 9 bases map to TRBD1. Unmatched junction bases numbered 14, after V lost 0 bases and J lost 4 bases. Germline CDR1 reads SGHRS; CDR2 reads YFSETQ. CDR3 length: 19 amino acids. The DNA for the CDR3 is TGCGCCAGCAGCTTGGCCAATAATTTGTGGGACAGGGAGTACAATGAGCAGTTCTTC. This encodes CASSLANNLWDREYNEQFF.

This clonotype was seen more than once but under ten times. The V gene is TRBV7-2, the J gene TRBJ1-5, with D possibly TRBD1 on 6 matching bases. Per germline, CDR1 SGHTA and CDR2 FQGNSA. The CDR3 is 15 amino acids. V was clipped by 4 bases and J by 6 bases, with 16 bases between them. CDR3 region: CASSYQGIPGQPQHF. The CDR3 nucleotides are TGTGCCAGCAGCTATCAGGGGATTCCAGGTCAGCCCCAGCATTTT.

The chain is built from TRBV7-9 and TRBJ2-6; the D gene is possibly TRBD2 (5 bases). The germline V and J ends were trimmed by 4 bases and 1 base, with 11 bases remaining between them. Germline V lookup: CDR1 SEHNR, CDR2 FQNEAQ (reference sequence). The CDR3 totals 16 residues. Here the CDR3 reads CASSSRSGSGANVLTF. The CDR3 DNA reads TGTGCCAGCAGCTCGCGTTCGGGGTCTGGGGCCAACGTCCTGACTTTC.

This chain uses TRBV5-4 with TRBJ2-3; D is perhaps TRBD1 (5 bases). The V gene's germline CDR1 is SGHNT and CDR2 YYREEE (reference sequence). The CDR3 loop spans 14 amino acids. The germline V and J ends were trimmed by 1 base and 4 bases, with 10 bases remaining between them. In nucleotides, the CDR3 is TGTGCCAGCAGCTTGCGGCAGGGCGCAGATACGCAGTATTTT. Protein sequence: CASSLRQGADTQYF.

The V and J genes are TRBV19 and TRBJ2-1; 9 bases fit TRBD2. Trimming at V came to 3 bases and at J to 6 bases, leaving 9 bases not matched to a gene. The CDR3 totals 16 residues. The germline V gene has CDR1 LNHDA and CDR2 SQIVND (reference sequence). The chain's CDR3 is CASSMRPGLAPNEQFF. As DNA, the CDR3 is TGTGCCAGTAGTATGCGACCGGGACTAGCTCCCAATGAGCAGTTCTTC.

Comment on this clonotype: This sequence may be a read error, since a much larger clone differs from it by one base. This sequence joins TRBV20-1 and TRBJ2-1; perhaps TRBD2 as D (5 bases). Germline V gene lookup returns CDR1 DFQATT and CDR2 SNEGSKA (reference sequence). The CDR3 totals 14 residues. CDR3 region: CSAIGGEGYNEQLF. Written as DNA, the CDR3 is TGCAGTGCTATTGGAGGAGAAGGGTACAATGAGCAGCTCTTC.

In this sample, this clonotype turned up many times. The chain is built from TRBV9 and TRBJ1-4, with TRBD1 matching 7 bases. The trim removed 3 bases at V and 8 bases at J, leaving 7 bases unmatched. CDR1 and CDR2 (germline): SGDLS, YYNGEE. CDR3 size: 14 residues. CDR3 sequence reads: CASSAGTVPEKLFF. CDR3 DNA: TGTGCCAGCAGCGCTGGGACAGTACCCGAAAAACTGTTTTTT.

The CDR3 loop is CASSLAPRGRTGELFF. The CDR3 DNA sequence: TGTGCCAGCAGCTTAGCGCCCAGGGGGCGCACCGGGGAGCTGTTTTTT. This chain uses TRBV7-9 with TRBJ2-2; 8 nucleotides agree with TRBD1. V was clipped by 0 bases and J by 4 bases; unmatched bases: 4. Germline assignment: CDR1 SEHNR and CDR2 FQNEAQ (reference sequence). CDR3 size: 16 residues.

The chain recombines TRBV27 with TRBJ1-1; weak D call: TRBD1 (5 bases). The germline CDR1 and CDR2 sequences are MNHEY and SMNVEV (reference sequence). CDR3 length: 13 amino acids. The V and J ends lost 11 bases and 4 bases respectively, with 17 bases between them. DNA for the CDR3: TGTGCCGCTGCGGCGGGGCGGTTCACTGAAGCTTTCTTT. Protein: CAAAAGRFTEAFF.